These T cell receptor beta chains were read from a single sample in a study of blood T cell repertoires in COVID-19. Sequencing was performed with immunoSEQ multiplex PCR; in TCRdb, only in-frame clones are kept and a portion is missing. The sample holds approximately 190,000 clones; about four fifths are singletons and the top ten take approximately 5.1%. Sequencing was carried out using peripheral blood. The receptors were gathered from a woman between 65 and 79 years old with active or convalescent COVID-19. The CDR3 runs from the conserved cysteine through the conserved F or W. The D gene is left open where the match is weak. Part of the rows lack a size; the others show once, few, many or a class for expanded clones.

D	size	J	V	DNA	CDR3
-	-	TRBJ1-2	TRBV28	TGTGCCAGCAGTCCCAGGGAAATGAGCTATGGCTACACCTTC	CASSPREMSYGYTF
-	-	TRBJ1-3	TRBV28	TGTGCCAGCAGCCTAATGGGCAGCCTTATATATTTT	CASSLMGSLIYF
-	-	TRBJ1-1	TRBV5-1	TGCGCCAGCAGCTTTTCCACCCAAGGAGGGGCCGAAGCTTTCTTT	CASSFSTQGGAEAFF
-	-	TRBJ1-2	TRBV6-4	TGTGCCAGCAGTGTAGACAGGAACTATGGCTACACCTTC	CASSVDRNYGYTF
-	-	TRBJ1-1	TRBV25-1	TGTGCCAGCAGGGATACAGGGAGCGGGAGCACTGAAGCTTTCTTT	CASRDTGSGSTEAFF
-	-	TRBJ1-3	TRBV2	TGTGCCAGCAGTGAACACAGAGACACCATATATTTT	CASSEHRDTIYF
-	-	TRBJ1-1	TRBV7-8	TGTGCCAGCAGCCTCTTAACAGGCTGGCCGGGCACTGAAGCTTTCTTT	CASSLLTGWPGTEAFF
TRBD2	-	TRBJ2-1	TRBV19	TGTGCCAGTAGTCTGGGGACTAGCGGACACAATGAGCAGTTCTTC	CASSLGTSGHNEQFF
TRBD1	-	TRBJ2-7	TRBV2	TGTGCCAGCAGTCGACAGGGGCGAGAGCAGTACTTC	CASSRQGREQYF
-	-	TRBJ1-6	TRBV27	TGTGCCAGCAGTTTACCCCCAGGGGTCAATTCACCCCTCCACTTT	CASSLPPGVNSPLHF
-	-	TRBJ1-1	TRBV28	TGTGCCAGCAGTTTAGACTCCACTGAAGCTTTCTTT	CASSLDSTEAFF
-	-	TRBJ2-5	TRBV10-2	TGCGCCAGCAGTGAGTTGGGGGCCGGGCAAGAGACCCAGTACTTC	CASSELGAGQETQYF
TRBD1	-	TRBJ2-1	TRBV24-1	TGTGCCACCAGTGATGCTGGGACAGGGGGGTACAATGAGCAGTTCTTC	CATSDAGTGGYNEQFF
-	-	TRBJ2-1	TRBV11-3	TGTGCCAGCAGCCCCACCTCCCGAGGTCTCACCCCCAATGAGCAGTTCTTC	CASSPTSRGLTPNEQFF
-	-	TRBJ2-3	TRBV4-1	TGCGCCAGCAGCCAAGTGCGGGCAGGACCCACAGATACGCAGTATTTT	CASSQVRAGPTDTQYF
-	-	TRBJ2-1	TRBV5-6	TGTGCCAGCAGCTTGGCCGAAAGCCGCTGGAGGCATGAGCAGTTCTTC	CASSLAESRWRHEQFF
-	-	TRBJ1-2	TRBV9	TGTGCCAGCAGCGTAGGGACAGCTCTGTATGGCTACACCTTC	CASSVGTALYGYTF
-	-	TRBJ1-2	TRBV3-1/TRBV3-2	TGTGCCAGCAGCCAACCCGGACAGAACTATGGCTACACCTTC	CASSQPGQNYGYTF
-	-	TRBJ2-5	TRBV13	TGTGCCAGCAGCTTAGGCACAGAGGGAGTCGAGACCCAGTACTTC	CASSLGTEGVETQYF
TRBD1	once	TRBJ2-5	TRBV30	TGTGCCTGGGGTGACAGGGGGCTGTGGGAGACCCAGTACTTC	CAWGDRGLWETQYF
TRBD2	-	TRBJ2-7	TRBV5-1	TGCGCCAGCAGCGTGGGACTAGCGGGAGGGGCTCCCTACGAGCAGTACTTC	CASSVGLAGGAPYEQYF
-	-	TRBJ2-1	TRBV7-9	TGTGCCAGCGGTCCCCCGGATGAGCAGTTCTTC	CASGPPDEQFF
TRBD1	-	TRBJ2-3	TRBV5-1	TGCGCCAGCAGCCCGGGGACAGCCACAGATACGCAGTATTTT	CASSPGTATDTQYF
-	-	TRBJ2-7	TRBV27	TGTGCCAGCAGTTTCTGCGGGACAGACCAAATTACCGAGCAGTACTTC	CASSFCGTDQITEQYF
-	-	TRBJ1-6	TRBV6-2/TRBV6-3	TGTGCCAGCAGTTCCCAGGGATCGGGTTCACCCCTCCACTTT	CASSSQGSGSPLHF
-	once	TRBJ1-1	TRBV3-1/TRBV3-2	TGTGCCAGCAGCCAAGTGGCAGGAAAGAACACTGAAGCTTTCTTT	CASSQVAGKNTEAFF
-	-	TRBJ2-7	TRBV28	TGTGCCAGCAGTCCCCCCGTCGTAGTATCTAACCCCGAGCAGTACTTC	CASSPPVVVSNPEQYF
TRBD2	-	TRBJ2-1	TRBV7-6	TGTGCCAGCAGCCCCACCGGGACTAGAAGGAATGAGCAGTTCTTC	CASSPTGTRRNEQFF
TRBD1	once	TRBJ1-2	TRBV2	TGTGCCAGCAGCGTACAGGGGGCGGATGGCTACACCTTC	CASSVQGADGYTF
-	-	TRBJ2-5	TRBV5-1	TGCGCCAGCAGCGGGGAGGGGGTCGAGACCCAGTACTTC	CASSGEGVETQYF
-	-	TRBJ2-2	TRBV27	TGTGCCAGCAGTTACACAACCAGAAACACCGGGGAGCTGTTTTTT	CASSYTTRNTGELFF
TRBD2	-	TRBJ2-1	TRBV11-2	TGTGCCAGCAGCTTTAGACTAGCGGGAGGGATAGGAGGCAATGAGCAGTTCTTC	CASSFRLAGGIGGNEQFF
-	few	TRBJ1-2	TRBV3-1/TRBV3-2	TGTGCCAGCAGCCAACCAGGGTCGCGGGGGTATGGCTACACCTTC	CASSQPGSRGYGYTF
TRBD2	-	TRBJ2-1	TRBV10-2	TGCGCCAGCAGTGATATGAGCGGGAGTTACAATGAGCAGTTCTTC	CASSDMSGSYNEQFF
-	-	TRBJ1-3	TRBV29-1	TGCAGCGTCGAAGGGGCTTCTGGAAACACCATATATTTT	CSVEGASGNTIYF
-	-	TRBJ2-5	TRBV7-7	TGTGCTAGCAGCTCTGGGACTGCAAGAGGGACCCAGTACTTC	CASSSGTARGTQYF
TRBD2	-	TRBJ2-3	TRBV14	TGTGCCAGCAGCCCGACTCGGACTAGCGGCGACACAGATACGCAGTATTTT	CASSPTRTSGDTDTQYF
TRBD1	-	TRBJ2-1	TRBV15	TGTGCCACCAGCAGAGAGAGGACAGGGACCTACAATGAGCAGTTCTTC	CATSRERTGTYNEQFF
-	-	TRBJ1-2	TRBV4-2	TGTGCCAGCAGCTTTACCTTGAACGGTAACTATGGCTACACCTTC	CASSFTLNGNYGYTF
-	once	TRBJ2-3	TRBV28	TGTGCCAGCAGTTTACCAAGTAGCGCAGATACGCAGTATTTT	CASSLPSSADTQYF
TRBD2	-	TRBJ2-7	TRBV4-2	TGTGCCAGCAGCCAGACGGGAGGGCTCTACGAGCAGTACTTC	CASSQTGGLYEQYF
TRBD1	-	TRBJ2-7	TRBV25-1	TGTGCCAGCAGTGCTACAGGGGGCTTCTACGAGCAGTACTTC	CASSATGGFYEQYF
TRBD1	-	TRBJ2-1	TRBV9	TGTGCCAGCAGCGTCGGACAGGGGAACTACAATGAGCAGTTCTTC	CASSVGQGNYNEQFF
TRBD2	-	TRBJ2-3	TRBV6-4	TGTGCCAGCAGTGAGGAGCGGGGGCCCACAGATACGCAGTATTTT	CASSEERGPTDTQYF
-	-	TRBJ2-5	TRBV5-4	TGTGCCAGCAGCCGAGCCGGAGAGACCCAGTACTTC	CASSRAGETQYF
TRBD2	-	TRBJ2-5	TRBV27	TGTGCCAGCAGTACTTCAGGACTAGCGGGAGCCTTGGGAGAGACCCAGTACTTC	CASSTSGLAGALGETQYF